Sequencing of this TCR beta chain was carried out in a study of blood T cells in healthy people across ages. V gave up 5 bases and J gave up 0 bases, with 20 bases separating them. CDR1 and CDR2 from the germline V gene are DFQATT and SNEGSKA (reference sequence). This CDR3 region has 16 residues. PCR was performed a second time for roughly 6 to 12 cycles using a sample-barcoded 5' primer and a J-beta primer mix. Every cDNA molecule bore a tag from a template-switch adaptor containing 12 random nucleotides. TCRdb reanalysed the 5' RACE reads using MiXCR and keeps one entry per CDR3 protein. Of 1.5 million to 2 million distinct CDR3 sequences in the sample, about 50% were seen once.

Sequences were obtained from blood. V and J are TRBV20-1 and TRBJ2-7; tentatively, D is TRBD2 (5 bases). The receptor comes from a woman aged 40 to 55 in good health. The CDR3: CSAPSIPTGSSYEQYF. In nucleotides, the CDR3 is TGCAGTGCTCCGTCGATCCCGACGGGAAGCTCCTACGAGCAGTACTTC.